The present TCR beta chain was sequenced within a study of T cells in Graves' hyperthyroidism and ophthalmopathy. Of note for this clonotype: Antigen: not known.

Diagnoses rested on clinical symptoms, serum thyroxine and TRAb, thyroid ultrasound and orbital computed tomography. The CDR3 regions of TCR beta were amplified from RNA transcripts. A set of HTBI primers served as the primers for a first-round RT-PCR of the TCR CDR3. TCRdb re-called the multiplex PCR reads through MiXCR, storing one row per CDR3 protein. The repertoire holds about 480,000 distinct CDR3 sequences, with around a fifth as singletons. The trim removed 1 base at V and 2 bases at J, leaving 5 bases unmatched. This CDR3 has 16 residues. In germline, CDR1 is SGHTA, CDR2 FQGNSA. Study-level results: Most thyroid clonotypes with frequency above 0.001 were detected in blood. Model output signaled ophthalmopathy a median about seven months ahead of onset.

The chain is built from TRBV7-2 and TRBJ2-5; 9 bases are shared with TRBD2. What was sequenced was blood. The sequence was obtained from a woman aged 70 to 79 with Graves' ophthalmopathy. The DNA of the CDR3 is TGTGCCAGCAGCTTAGATAGCGGGAGTGGTCAAGAGACCCAGTACTTC. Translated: CASSLDSGSGQETQYF.